What follows are 27 T cell receptor beta chains derived from one specimen sequenced in a study of blood T cells in healthy people across ages (dated by TCRdb to 2015 to 2017). Library method: 5' RACE. Sequencing took place on an Illumina HiSeq 2500. A second PCR of roughly 7 to 11 cycles was performed with a sample-barcoded 5' primer and a J-beta primer mix. TCRdb cleaned the public reads at Q25 with fastp, built clones with MiXCR and kept in-frame beta chains. Identical CDR3 protein sequences are pooled into one entry, listed with their most common genes and DNA. The sample table records over a million distinct CDR3 sequences; 40% to 45% of these occur just once. Together, the top ten hold about 20% of the sample. The sample taken for sequencing was blood. These receptors were collected from a woman aged 55-69 years in good health.

This clonotype was seen ten or more times. V is TRBV25-1 and J is TRBJ2-3; D not certain. Trimming shortened V by 2 bases and J by 2 bases, and 8 bases separated the two germline ends. The germline V gene encodes CDR1 MGHDK and CDR2 SYGVNS. The CDR3 sequence is 14 residues long. The CDR3 protein is CASSEVGSTDTQYF. The CDR3 DNA reads as TGTGCCAGCAGTGAAGTTGGGTCCACAGATACGCAGTATTTT. The full variable domain, its missing parts supplied by reference TRBV25-1 and TRBJ2-3, is EADIYQTPRYLVIGTGKKITLECSQTMGHDKMYWYQQDPGMELHLIHYSYGVNSTEKGDLSSESTVSRIRTEHFPLTLESARPSHTSQYLCASSEVGSTDTQYFGPGTRLTVL.

There are a few counts of this clonotype. The chain is built from TRBV12-3 or TRBV12-4 and TRBJ1-5, with D possibly TRBD1 on 5 matching bases. V dropped 5 bases and J dropped 6 bases, with 14 bases sitting between them. The CDR3 loop spans 14 amino acids. DNA for the CDR3: TGTGCCAGCAGTCTCGACAATAGGGGTCAGCCCCAGCATTTT. It is translated as CASSLDNRGQPQHF.

This clonotype was seen more than once but under ten times. V is TRBV15 and J is TRBJ2-3, with D uncertain. The CDR3 runs to 15 residues. Germline-derived CDR1 and CDR2 are LNHNV and YYDKDF (reference sequence). V lost 6 bases and J lost 0, with 13 bases in between. The CDR3 sequence is CATRPRITSTDTQYF. The CDR3 coding sequence is TGTGCCACCAGGCCCAGGATAACTAGCACAGATACGCAGTATTTT. Based on the CDR3 plus reference TRBV15 and TRBJ2-3, the full variable domain is DAMVIQNPRYQVTQFGKPVTLSCSQTLNHNVMYWYQQKSSQAPKLLFHYYDKDFNNEADTPDNFQSRRPNTSFCFLDIRSPGLGDTAMYLCATRPRITSTDTQYFGPGTRLTVL.

This clonotype occurred a few times. The chain couples TRBV15 to TRBJ2-1, with a weak D call TRBD2 (6 bases). The germline gives CDR1 LNHNV, CDR2 YYDKDF (reference sequence). The CDR3 sequence is 15 residues long. The ends were cut back, 1 base at V and 5 bases at J, with 12 bases in the middle. The CDR3 loop reads CATSRVAELDNEQFF. CDR3 DNA: TGTGCCACCAGCAGAGTAGCGGAGCTGGACAATGAGCAGTTCTTC.

The chain carries TRBV27 and TRBJ2-7, with TRBD1 matching 12 bases. V shed 5 bases and J 7 bases; nucleotides not matched to a gene: 6. CDR1 and CDR2 from the germline V gene are MNHEY and SMNVEV (reference sequence). The CDR3 spans 14 residues. The DNA for the CDR3 is TGTGCCAGCAGTACCCGGGACAGGGGGCAAGAGCAGTACTTC. This translates into CASSTRDRGQEQYF.

This clonotype was counted between two and nine times. A much bigger clone sits one base away, suggesting this may be a read error. The chain joins TRBV7-2 to TRBJ2-1, with 9 bases fitting TRBD1. The CDR3 has 15 residues. In germline, CDR1 is SGHTA, CDR2 FQGNSA. As DNA, the CDR3 is TGTGTCAGCAGCTTCCGGGACAGGGTCTACAATGAGCAGTTCTTC. Amino acid sequence: CVSSFRDRVYNEQFF.

The rearrangement joins TRBV27 to TRBJ2-7; D not resolved. The germline gives CDR1 MNHEY, CDR2 SMNVEV (reference sequence). Trimming removed 5 bases from V and 10 bases from J, with 15 bases in between. There are 12 residues in the CDR3. The DNA of the CDR3 is TGTGCCAGCAGTAGTGGATCTCGCCCCCAGTACTTC. It yields the protein CASSSGSRPQYF.

As concerns this clonotype: This clone may be a read error of a much larger clone one base away. The gene calls are TRBV28 and TRBJ2-1, with 9 bases matching TRBD1. Germline CDR1 reads MDHEN; CDR2 reads SYDVKM. There are 15 residues in the CDR3. Losses at the gene ends were 8 bases for V and 9 bases for J; bases not matched to a gene: 14. The CDR3 loop is CASGSVDRGNSEQFF. The DNA of the CDR3 is TGTGCCAGCGGCTCGGTGGACAGGGGAAACAGTGAGCAGTTCTTC.

The sample holds one count of this clonotype. The rearrangement joins TRBV5-1 to TRBJ2-7; D not resolved. Germline loops: CDR1 SGHRS, CDR2 YFSETQ. With 0 bases removed from V and 3 bases from J, the gap between germline ends came to 10 bases. The CDR3 spans 14 residues. The CDR3 region is CASSLGTWGYEQYF. The CDR3 DNA sequence: TGCGCCAGCAGCTTGGGGACCTGGGGCTACGAGCAGTACTTC.

This clonotype was found a few times. The chain joins TRBV27 to TRBJ2-5; D gene unclear. This CDR3 spans 14 amino acids. Germline loops: CDR1 MNHEY, CDR2 SMNVEV (reference sequence). Trimming removed 2 bases from V and 5 bases from J, with 12 bases in between. CDR3 coding DNA: TGTGCCAGCAGTTTAGGGCACGGTGGCGAGACCCAGTACTTC. Translated, it gives CASSLGHGGETQYF.

The chain recombines TRBV9 with TRBJ1-2; no reliable D call. CDR1 and CDR2 (germline): SGDLS, YYNGEE. This CDR3 has 17 amino acids. V gave up 4 bases and J gave up 4 bases, with 23 bases separating them. CDR3 DNA: TGTGCCAGCAGCACCACTCGTGTAGGCGAGCCTCCCTATGGCTACACCTTC. It yields the protein CASSTTRVGEPPYGYTF.

The chain couples TRBV11-2 to TRBJ2-5; TRBD1 is a possible D gene (5 bases). This CDR3 has 15 amino acids. The germline V gene encodes CDR1 SGHAT and CDR2 FQNNGV. V lost 5 bases, J lost 0 bases, and 13 bases lay in between. The CDR3, as DNA: TGTGCCAGCAGCAACCCCTACAGGTACCAAGAGACCCAGTACTTC. Translating gives CASSNPYRYQETQYF.

CDR3 in DNA: TGTGCCAGCAGTTTAATGGGACTCGACATTCAGTACTTC. It translates to CASSLMGLDIQYF. V gene TRBV12-3 or TRBV12-4 combines with J gene TRBJ2-7, with D possibly matching TRBD2 (6 bases). The DNA end favors TRBJ2-4, so the J call may be wrong. This CDR3 comprises 13 residues.

V and J are TRBV5-1 and TRBJ2-1, with no clear D. The DNA end lines up better with TRBJ2-7; the J call may be wrong. In germline, CDR1 is SGHRS, CDR2 YFSETQ. CDR3 size: 11 residues. The CDR3 region is CASSFGIEQYF. In DNA, the CDR3 is TGCGCCAGCAGCTTTGGGATCGAGCAGTACTTC.

The chain couples TRBV7-3 to TRBJ2-2, with 7 bases matching TRBD2. CDR3 length equals 18 residues. Trimming cost V 4 bases and J 1 base; bases outside gene matches: 12. Germline CDR1 and CDR2: SGHTA and FQGTGA. CDR3 bases: TGTGCCAGCAGCTCGCCTGGGCTAGCGGAATTGAACACCGGGGAGCTGTTTTTT. Translation: CASSSPGLAELNTGELFF.

The chain is built from TRBV4-1 and TRBJ2-4; D perhaps matches TRBD1 (6 bases). The closer fit of TRBJ2-7 to the DNA end suggests the J call may be wrong. CDR1 and CDR2 (germline): MGHRA, YSYEKL. The length of the CDR3 is 16 residues. CDR3 sequence (DNA): TGCGCCAGCAGCCAAGTACAGGGATACCAAGCCTACGAGCAGTACTTC. Its protein product is CASSQVQGYQAYEQYF.

The chain has TRBV4-2 and TRBJ2-1; maybe TRBD2 (6 bases). This CDR3 is built from 15 residues. Trimming removed 0 bases at V and 6 bases at J, with 12 bases between. Germline V gives CDR1 LGHNA, CDR2 YNFKEQ. The CDR3, as DNA: TGTGCCAGCAGCCAAGATGAAGGGGACTTCAATGAGCAGTTCTTC. Amino acid sequence: CASSQDEGDFNEQFF.

This chain connects TRBV12-1 to TRBJ2-3; the table's D call, TRBD1, was not checked against the DNA. TRBV12-1 is labeled a pseudogene. The CDR3 extends over 14 amino acids. Here the CDR3 DNA reads TGTGCCAGCAGAACGAACAGGGGGCCAGATCCGCAGTATTTT. This codes for CASRTNRGPDPQYF.

The chain recombines TRBV7-6 with TRBJ2-7, with TRBD2 matching 10 bases. Unmatched junction bases numbered 10, after V lost 5 bases and J lost 3 bases. From germline, CDR1 is SGHVS and CDR2 FNYEAQ. The CDR3 has 16 residues. CDR3 bases: TGTGCCAGCAGCCCTCAGGGAGCGGGAGGGTACTACGAGCAGTACTTC. Its protein is CASSPQGAGGYYEQYF.

The count of this clonotype is one. A junction end diverges from the germline sequence, so it may reflect a read error. The CDR3 DNA reads TGTGCCAGCAGCTTAGTAGGGGGGGCGATGGGTAATGGGCAGTTCTTC. This gives the protein CASSLVGGAMGNGQFF. The rearrangement uses TRBV11-2 and TRBJ2-1, with a weak D call TRBD2 (7 bases). Germline V lookup: CDR1 SGHAT, CDR2 FQNNGV. The length of the CDR3 is 16 residues.

The rearrangement links TRBV29-1 to TRBJ1-1, with D unresolved. Per the germline V gene, CDR1 is SQVTM and CDR2 is ANQGSEA. The CDR3 is made up of 13 amino acids. The V end was cut by 5 bases, the J end by 1 base, with 11 bases between. The CDR3 is CSVREQPNTEAFF. CDR3 nucleotides: TGCAGCGTTAGGGAACAGCCGAACACTGAAGCTTTCTTT.

About this clonotype: Just one base apart from a much larger clone, this may be a read error. The chain has TRBV7-9 and TRBJ2-1, with D unresolved. With the DNA end fitting TRBJ2-7 better, the J assignment may be wrong. The length of the CDR3 is 17 residues. CDR1 is SEHNR, CDR2 FQNEAQ, per germline (reference sequence). The CDR3 region has the DNA TGTGCCAGCAGCTTAGACTCTAGGAGAAGCTCCTACAATGAGCAGTACTTC. Translation: CASSLDSRRSSYNEQYF.

The chain recombines TRBV5-1 with TRBJ2-5, with D perhaps TRBD1 (5 bases). In germline, CDR1 is SGHRS, CDR2 YFSETQ. The CDR3 is made up of 14 amino acids. Trimming left V 4 bases short and J 2 bases short, with 12 bases between. CDR3 DNA: TGCGCCAGCAGCCTGAGGACAAAACAAGAGACCCAGTACTTC. This gives the protein CASSLRTKQETQYF.

This clonotype was observed a few times. DNA of the CDR3: TGTGCCAGCAGCGTAAGCCTCGGGGGCAATGAGCAGTTCTTC. It encodes CASSVSLGGNEQFF. The rearrangement uses TRBV9 and TRBJ2-1; possible D gene TRBD2, 6 bases. The CDR3 has 14 amino acids. V lost 1 base and J lost 6, with 11 bases in between. Per germline, CDR1 SGDLS and CDR2 YYNGEE.

This clonotype was observed a few times. The chain couples TRBV21-1 to TRBJ2-1; TRBD2, the table's D call, lacks a check against the DNA. TRBV21-1 is termed a pseudogene. This CDR3 has 17 residues. The CDR3: CASSNGTSGSSYNEQFF. CDR3 bases: TGTGCCAGCAGCAATGGAACTAGCGGGAGCTCCTACAATGAGCAGTTCTTC.

The chain uses TRBV20-1 and TRBJ2-1, with 7 bases matching TRBD1. The ends lost 6 bases at V and 0 bases at J; junction bases unmatched: 8. The CDR3 contains 15 residues. Germline CDR1 reads DFQATT; CDR2 reads SNEGSKA (reference sequence). The CDR3 DNA is TGCAGTGCAGCCAAGGGACAGAGCTCCTACAATGAGCAGTTCTTC. This encodes CSAAKGQSSYNEQFF.

Only a few counts were recorded for this clonotype. This chain connects TRBV28 to TRBJ1-2, with 7 bases fitting TRBD1. CDR1 and CDR2 from the germline V gene are MDHEN and SYDVKM. The CDR3 sequence is 15 residues long. V shed 8 bases and J 1 base; nucleotides not matched to a gene: 10. CDR3 amino acids: CASFPDRDFNYGYTF. The CDR3 nucleotides read TGTGCCAGCTTCCCAGACAGGGACTTTAACTATGGCTACACCTTC.